Listed here are 23 T cell receptor beta chains from one sample, sequenced in a study of tumor-infiltrating lymphocytes in primary liver carcinoma. With around 500 ng total RNA as template and a constant-region primer, TCR beta cDNA was made. Amplification in three nested multiplex PCR rounds with slightly modified ARM-PCR gave rise to TCR beta libraries. PCR rounds one and two used TRBV1-TRBV30 forward primers with a C-beta reverse primer for approximately 10 cycles each. TCRdb re-called the multiplex PCR reads with MiXCR, one entry per CDR3 protein. The repertoire holds some 130,000 distinct CDR3 sequences, with around 65% as singletons. It was from around 20-30 mg of unsorted bulk tissue that RNA and DNA were co-extracted. The specimen was tumor-adjacent normal liver tissue. Every receptor here comes from a woman aged 60-75 years with primary liver carcinoma and hepatitis B virus infection.

For this clonotype: This sequence may be a read error, since a much larger clone differs from it by one base. The rearrangement uses TRBV30 and TRBJ1-2; D ambiguous. Germline CDR1 and CDR2: GTSNPN and SVGIG (reference sequence). Trimming pared 0 bases from V and 2 bases from J, leaving 10 bases between. The CDR3 extends over 14 amino acids. CDR3 DNA sequence: TGTGCCTGGAGTGTATCCACAGCGAACTATGGCTACACCTTC. Residues: CAWSVSTANYGYTF.

The V call is TRBV21-1, the J call TRBJ2-3; the table's TRBD2 call for D was not verified on the DNA. TRBV21-1 is shown as a pseudogene. The length of the CDR3 is 20 residues. The CDR3 is CASSNPPGILAGGPGDTQCF. The CDR3 DNA sequence: TGTGCCAGCAGCAACCCCCCAGGGATATTAGCGGGAGGGCCAGGAGATACGCAGTGTTTT.

A note on this clonotype: This CDR3 is missing its conserved last phenylalanine or tryptophan, likely due to a read error. The DNA is left out, because the CDR3 cannot be placed on it with certainty; the CDR3 is given as TCRdb lists it. The CDR3: CACSLRQRAGESLS. This chain joins TRBV11-1 and TRBJ2-3; TRBD2 reflects the table's D call only, with no check against the DNA. The germline V gene encodes CDR1 SGHAT and CDR2 FQDESV (reference sequence). The CDR3 totals 14 residues, both ends included.

A word on this clonotype: At one boundary the junction diverges from the germline segment, which might be a read error. V usage is TRBV7-8 and J usage is TRBJ1-2; unclear D gene. Germline-derived CDR1 and CDR2 are SGHVS and FQNEAQ. The CDR3 is 17 residues long. CDR3 sequence (DNA): TGTGCCAGCAGCTTAGTGGTCCCAGGTTACTTTAACTGTGGCAACACCTTC. Translated, it gives CASSLVVPGYFNCGNTF.

As DNA, the CDR3 is TGTGCCAGCAGCCGTAGCGGGAGGCGTGCGGATACGCAGTATTTT. It is translated as CASSRSGRRADTQYF. This chain joins TRBV11-1 and TRBJ2-3; 10 positions agree with TRBD2. Per the germline V gene, CDR1 is SGHAT and CDR2 is FQDESV (reference sequence). The CDR3 loop spans 15 amino acids. V gave up 5 bases and J gave up 6 bases; unmatched junction bases: 8.

This CDR3 is CASSPTGTGYTDTQYF. CDR3 DNA: TGTGCCAGCTCCCCAACCGGGACAGGTTACACAGATACGCAGTATTTT. V and J are TRBV18 and TRBJ2-3; TRBD1 matches 8 bases. The germline gives CDR1 KGHSH, CDR2 LQKENI. Losses at the gene ends were 6 bases for V and 2 bases for J; bases not matched to a gene: 10. The CDR3 is 16 residues long.

This clonotype was counted between two and nine times. A much bigger clone sits one base away, suggesting this may be a read error. The genes are TRBV6-6 and TRBJ2-2, with 10 bases aligning to TRBD1. Per germline, CDR1 MNHNY and CDR2 SVGAGI (reference sequence). V was clipped by 11 bases and J by 2 bases; unmatched bases: 5. The CDR3 runs to 14 residues. This CDR3 reads CAGGTGDNTGELFF. The CDR3 DNA reads as TGTGCCGGCGGGACAGGGGATAACACCGGGGAGCTGTTTTTT.

About this clonotype itself: At one of its ends the junction is not consistent with the germline gene, which may arise from a read error. The J gene is TRBJ2-2, the V gene TRBV11-2; the D is unclear. CDR1 SGHAT and CDR2 FQNNGV come from the germline V gene. This CDR3 is 16 amino acids long. CDR3 coding DNA: TGTGCCAGCAGCTCAGAACAGTTCGCGAACATCGGGGAGCTGTTTTTT. Its protein product is CASSSEQFANIGELFF.

A note on this clonotype: Sequence at one end of the junction differs from germline and may be a read error. The CDR3: CVSAPGTGGTNEKLFF. Written as DNA, the CDR3 is TGTGTCAGCGCTCCCGGGACAGGAGGGACTAATGAAAAACTGTTTTTT. The chain carries TRBV6-5 and TRBJ1-4; 8 bases are a match to TRBD1. CDR3 length equals 16 residues. Germline CDR1 reads MNHEY; CDR2 reads SVGAGI.

As regards this clonotype: Relative to the germline gene, one junction end is altered; a read error may explain this. The V gene is TRBV11-3, the J gene TRBJ2-2; D might be TRBD2 (7 bases). The length of the CDR3 is 20 residues. Per germline, CDR1 SGHNT and CDR2 YENEEA. The DNA of the CDR3 is TGTGCCAGCAACTCTACCCCCGGGACTAACGGGAGAGGTGTTCCAGGGGAGCTGTTGTTT. Protein product: CASNSTPGTNGRGVPGELLF.

Regarding this clonotype: A read error may explain this, as a much larger clone is one base away. This chain uses TRBV6-5 with TRBJ2-7, with D possibly being TRBD2 (7 bases). Trimming took off 2 bases at V and 4 bases at J, with 15 bases between the two ends. The CDR3 totals 15 residues. CDR1 and CDR2 from the germline V gene are MNHEY and SVGAGI. Here the CDR3 DNA reads TGTGCCAGCAGTTACAAGGGGGGGGCCGCATACGAGCAGTACTTC. Its protein product is CASSYKGGAAYEQYF.

Of note for this clonotype: Relative to the germline gene, one junction end is altered; a read error may explain this. The chain couples TRBV10-3 to TRBJ2-3; 8 bases line up with TRBD2. Germline CDR1 is ENHRY and CDR2 is SYGVKD. The CDR3 has 15 amino acids. The chain's CDR3 is CAISSATSETDTQYF. The CDR3 DNA is TGTGCCATCAGCTCCGCGACTAGCGAGACAGACACGCAGTATTTT.

In the case of this clonotype: A much more abundant neighbour one base away suggests this may be a read error. The chain links TRBV5-1 to TRBJ2-3, with D possibly being TRBD1 (6 bases). CDR1 is SGHRS, CDR2 YFSETQ, per germline. V shed 4 bases and J shed 4 bases, with 16 bases lying between them. This CDR3 is 15 amino acids long. In nucleotides, the CDR3 is TGCGCCAGCAGCATAGGGACATTCAGCGCAGATACGCAGTATTTT. Its translation is CASSIGTFSADTQYF.

Remarks on this clonotype: A much larger clone lies one base from this, so it may be a read error. The chain employs TRBV29-1 and TRBJ2-2; TRBD2 might be the D (5 bases). The CDR3 sequence is 13 residues long. Germline V gene lookup returns CDR1 SQVTM and CDR2 ANQGSEA. The V end lost 6 bases, the J end lost 1 base, and 9 bases lay between the germline ends. CDR3: CSVGVVNTGELFF. CDR3 nucleotide sequence: TGCAGCGTCGGGGTCGTGAACACCGGGGAGCTGTTTTTT.

Details on this clonotype: This is likely a read error, given that the CDR3 carries no conserved phenylalanine or tryptophan at its end. The DNA is omitted, as the CDR3 cannot be located on it reliably, and the CDR3 follows TCRdb's listing. This CDR3 reads CASSQEPQGSGANVLTV. The chain uses TRBV4-1 and TRBJ2-6. The CDR3 adds up to 17 amino acids, both ends counted. The germline gives CDR1 MGHRA, CDR2 YSYEKL.

With regard to this clonotype: Germline and junction disagree at one end, which may indicate a read error. The genes are TRBV7-9 and TRBJ2-5; D may correspond to TRBD1 or TRBD2 (6 bases each). This CDR3 is 12 amino acids long. The germline CDR1 and CDR2 sequences are SEHNR and FQNEAQ (reference sequence). This chain's CDR3 is CSGAVGRETQYF. The CDR3 DNA reads as TGTTCAGGGGCGGTTGGACGGGAGACCCAATACTTC.

This clonotype was counted a few times. This may be a read error, as it is one base from a much larger clone. This chain links TRBV29-1 with TRBJ2-7; 8 bases map to TRBD2. The CDR3 loop spans 13 amino acids. The trim removed 8 bases at V and 1 base at J, leaving 7 bases unmatched. In germline, CDR1 is SQVTM, CDR2 ANQGSEA. The CDR3 region is CSITGGGSYEQYF. In DNA form, the CDR3 reads TGCAGCATCACCGGGGGGGGGTCCTACGAGCAGTACTTC.

This sequence joins TRBV29-1 and TRBJ2-5, with D possibly being TRBD1 or TRBD2 (5 bases each). From germline, CDR1 is SQVTM and CDR2 ANQGSEA. The V and J ends lost 4 bases and 5 bases respectively, with 17 bases between them. CDR3 length: 14 amino acids. DNA for the CDR3: TGCAGCGTTGGAGGGGTAGGGAGATGGGAGACCCAGTACTTC. It yields the protein CSVGGVGRWETQYF.

On this clonotype: This clone may be a read error of a much larger clone one base away. The chain has TRBV30 and TRBJ1-1; weak D call: TRBD1 (6 bases). This CDR3 is 13 amino acids long. Trimming removed 4 bases from V and 5 bases from J, with 14 bases in between. From germline, CDR1 is GTSNPN and CDR2 SVGIG (reference sequence). The CDR3 spells CAWTSGEGTEAFF. For the CDR3, the DNA is TGTGCCTGGACCTCAGGGGAAGGTACTGAAGCTTTCTTT.

This clonotype was recorded many times. The rearrangement links TRBV6-1 to TRBJ1-2, with a weak D call TRBD1 (5 bases). Germline values: CDR1 MNHNS, CDR2 SASEGT. This CDR3 has 15 residues. Trimming cost V 1 base and J 7 bases, with 16 bases left between them. The CDR3 DNA reads TGTGCCAGCAGTGAAGTGGGGGAATGGAGCTCTGGCTACACCTTC. Residues: CASSEVGEWSSGYTF.

Details on this clonotype: Relative to the germline gene, one junction end is altered; a read error may explain this. This chain joins TRBV6-2 or TRBV6-3 and TRBJ2-1; TRBD2 matches 15 bases. From germline, CDR1 is MNHEY and CDR2 SVGEGT. CDR3 size: 17 residues. The CDR3 DNA is TGTGCCAGCTGTTTCCGGACTAGCGGGAGGGTTTACAAGGAGCAGTTCTTC. The encoded protein is CASCFRTSGRVYKEQFF.

Remarks on this clonotype: This may be a read error, as it is one base from a much larger clone. The rearrangement joins TRBV30 to TRBJ1-5; tentatively, D is TRBD1 (5 bases). This CDR3 spans 12 amino acids. Germline CDR1 reads GTSNPN; CDR2 reads SVGIG (reference sequence). Trimming removed 5 bases at V and 7 bases at J, with 12 bases between. The CDR3 nucleotides read TGTGCCTGGGGTCAGGGTTTACAGCCCCAGCATTTT. Translated: CAWGQGLQPQHF.

This clonotype turned up a few times. One end of the junction does not line up with germline, which may come from a read error. This rearrangement joins TRBV7-9 to TRBJ1-2; D remains ambiguous. CDR3 length: 13 residues. Germline CDR1 is SEHNR and CDR2 is FQNEAQ (reference sequence). The CDR3 loop reads CANSFGSRYGYTF. CDR3 coding DNA: TGTGCCAACAGCTTCGGCTCCCGGTATGGCTACACCTTC.